A selection of T cell receptor beta chains follows, all from one sample in a study of blood T cells in healthy people across ages. TCRdb analysed the 5' RACE reads with MiXCR anew, one entry per CDR3 protein. The table includes approximately 1,000,000 distinct CDR3 sequences, 45% detected once. The material sequenced was blood. The receptors shown here come from a woman aged 60 to 75 in good health. CDR3s include the opening cysteine and the closing phenylalanine or tryptophan. The D gene is left open where the match is weak. Some rows have no size entry. The others give once, few or many, or a class for an expanded clone.

D: .; V: TRBV7-9; J: TRBJ2-1; size: .; CDR3: CASSLGGKDDEQFF; DNA: TGTGCCAGCAGCTTAGGGGGGAAAGACGATGAGCAGTTCTTC
D: .; V: TRBV5-8; J: TRBJ2-1; size: once; CDR3: CASSFQGLSYNEQFF; DNA: TGTGCCAGCAGCTTCCAGGGGCTATCCTACAATGAGCAGTTCTTC
D: .; V: TRBV20-1; J: TRBJ2-7; size: few; CDR3: CSAGRQRFWRSSYNEQYF; DNA: TGCAGTGCTGGACGTCAACGGTTCTGGCGTAGCTCCTACAATGAGCAGTACTTC
D: .; V: TRBV27; J: TRBJ2-7; size: .; CDR3: CASIGRGSYEQYF; DNA: TGTGCCAGCATCGGCAGGGGTTCCTACGAGCAGTACTTC
D: .; V: TRBV7-9; J: TRBJ2-4; size: .; CDR3: CAGSQASWEQYF; DNA: TGTGCCGGCTCTCAGGCCTCTTGGGAGCAGTACTTC
D: .; V: TRBV11-2; J: TRBJ2-3; size: .; CDR3: CASSLHPRRHTDTQYF; DNA: TGTGCCAGCAGCTTACACCCCCGGCGCCACACAGATACGCAGTATTTT
D: TRBD2; V: TRBV20-1; J: TRBJ2-7; size: .; CDR3: CSARDWAGTTGEQYF; DNA: TGCAGTGCTAGAGATTGGGCCGGGACTACGGGCGAGCAGTACTTC
D: TRBD2; V: TRBV29-1; J: TRBJ2-3; size: few; CDR3: CSVGPGTSGSTDTQYF; DNA: TGCAGCGTTGGACCTGGGACTAGCGGGTCCACAGATACGCAGTATTTT
D: .; V: TRBV27; J: TRBJ2-3; size: .; CDR3: CASSYGGPRRIRDSTDTQYF; DNA: TGTGCCAGCAGTTATGGGGGCCCCCGGCGGATTCGAGATAGCACAGATACGCAGTATTTT
D: TRBD1; V: TRBV6-1; J: TRBJ2-6; size: many; CDR3: CASSRGQGANVLTF; DNA: TGTGCCAGCAGTCGGGGACAGGGGGCCAACGTCCTGACTTTC
D: .; V: TRBV19; J: TRBJ2-7; size: .; CDR3: CASSKHPEAYEQYF; DNA: TGTGCCAGTAGTAAACATCCTGAGGCCTACGAGCAGTACTTC
D: .; V: TRBV27; J: TRBJ2-2; size: .; CDR3: CASSFGRSNTGELFF; DNA: TGTGCCAGCAGTTTTGGACGATCGAACACCGGGGAGCTGTTTTTT
D: .; V: TRBV28; J: TRBJ2-5; size: .; CDR3: CASNQEKETQYF; DNA: TGTGCCAGCAATCAGGAAAAAGAGACCCAGTACTTC
D: TRBD1; V: TRBV20-1; J: TRBJ2-7; size: few; CDR3: CSARERGQFYEQYF; DNA: TGCAGTGCTAGAGAAAGGGGACAGTTCTACGAGCAGTACTTC
D: .; V: TRBV9; J: TRBJ2-1; size: few; CDR3: CASSTRTNRDNEQFF; DNA: TGTGCCAGCAGCACCCGGACTAACCGGGACAATGAGCAGTTCTTC
D: .; V: TRBV25-1; J: TRBJ2-1; size: .; CDR3: CASSDVGNRYNEQFF; DNA: TGTGCCAGCAGTGATGTTGGAAACCGTTACAATGAGCAGTTCTTC
D: .; V: TRBV12-3/TRBV12-4; J: TRBJ2-1; size: .; CDR3: CASSAPSSDEQFF; DNA: TGTGCCAGCAGTGCACCATCCTCCGATGAGCAGTTCTTC
D: TRBD2; V: TRBV6-1; J: TRBJ2-6; size: few; CDR3: CASSEPAGAVLTF; DNA: TGTGCCAGCAGTGAACCAGCGGGGGCTGTCCTGACTTTC
D: TRBD1; V: TRBV9; J: TRBJ2-1; size: few; CDR3: CASSVGTGTGENEQFF; DNA: TGTGCCAGCAGCGTAGGGACAGGGACGGGGGAGAATGAGCAGTTCTTC
D: .; V: TRBV4-1; J: TRBJ1-2; size: many; CDR3: CASSQDNRSGYGYTF; DNA: TGCGCCAGCAGCCAAGATAATAGGTCCGGGTATGGCTACACCTTC
D: .; V: TRBV20-1; J: TRBJ2-1; size: .; CDR3: CSARDWNSYNEQFF; DNA: TGCAGTGCTAGAGACTGGAACTCCTACAATGAGCAGTTCTTC
D: .; V: TRBV2; J: TRBJ2-5; size: .; CDR3: CASSGTNSQETQYF; DNA: TGTGCCAGCAGTGGGACAAACTCTCAAGAGACCCAGTACTTC
D: .; V: TRBV6-6; J: TRBJ2-3; size: .; CDR3: CASSDSFTGSTDTQYF; DNA: TGTGCCAGCAGTGACTCTTTTACAGGGAGCACAGATACGCAGTATTTT
D: TRBD2; V: TRBV7-9; J: TRBJ2-1; size: .; CDR3: CASSTTGTSGKYEQFF; DNA: TGTGCCAGCAGCACAACCGGGACTAGCGGGAAATATGAGCAGTTCTTC
D: .; V: TRBV20-1; J: TRBJ2-3; size: few; CDR3: CSAPLDTQYF; DNA: TGCAGTGCCCCACTAGATACGCAGTATTTT
D: .; V: TRBV5-1; J: TRBJ2-7; size: .; CDR3: CASSFSGLRVYEQYF; DNA: TGCGCCAGCAGCTTTAGCGGACTCAGGGTCTACGAGCAGTACTTC
D: .; V: TRBV27; J: TRBJ1-5; size: .; CDR3: CASSWGLGNQPQHF; DNA: TGTGCCAGCAGTTGGGGACTCGGGAATCAGCCCCAGCATTTT
D: TRBD2; V: TRBV4-1; J: TRBJ2-7; size: .; CDR3: CASSQDWSGRAWDEQYF; DNA: TGCGCCAGCAGCCAAGATTGGAGCGGGAGGGCTTGGGACGAGCAGTACTTC
D: TRBD2; V: TRBV28; J: TRBJ2-5; size: .; CDR3: CASKIPGLAGEGGETQYF; DNA: TGTGCCAGCAAAATACCGGGACTAGCGGGAGAAGGCGGGGAGACCCAGTACTTC
D: TRBD1; V: TRBV27; J: TRBJ2-1; size: few; CDR3: CASSSVGAGGYNEQFF; DNA: TGTGCCAGCAGTTCGGTAGGCGCAGGGGGCTATAATGAGCAGTTCTTC
D: .; V: TRBV3-1; J: TRBJ2-7; size: .; CDR3: CASSQDRTPLFEQYF; DNA: TGTGCCAGCAGCCAAGATCGGACTCCACTATTCGAGCAGTACTTC
D: .; V: TRBV25-1; J: TRBJ1-2; size: .; CDR3: CASSHAGVDGYTF; DNA: TGTGCCAGCAGTCACGCAGGGGTAGATGGCTACACCTTC
D: .; V: TRBV19; J: TRBJ2-1; size: .; CDR3: CASSIGINEQFF; DNA: TGTGCCAGTAGTATAGGGATAAATGAGCAGTTCTTC
D: .; V: TRBV27; J: TRBJ1-6; size: .; CDR3: CASSLGGVFSPLHF; DNA: TGTGCCAGCAGTCTCGGGGGCGTCTTTTCACCCCTCCACTTT
D: .; V: TRBV20-1; J: TRBJ2-7; size: few; CDR3: CSARDLASGVTYEQYF; DNA: TGCAGTGCTAGAGATTTGGCGAGCGGAGTTACCTACGAGCAGTACTTC
D: .; V: TRBV27; J: TRBJ2-1; size: few; CDR3: CASSLSPEASAYWGEQFF; DNA: TGTGCCAGCAGTTTATCCCCCGAGGCTAGCGCTTACTGGGGCGAGCAGTTCTTC
D: .; V: TRBV2; J: TRBJ2-7; size: few; CDR3: CASRNSEQYF; DNA: TGTGCCAGCAGGAACAGCGAGCAGTACTTC
D: .; V: TRBV12-3/TRBV12-4; J: TRBJ1-2; size: few; CDR3: CASSLAENYGYTF; DNA: TGTGCCAGCAGTTTGGCCGAGAACTATGGCTACACCTTC